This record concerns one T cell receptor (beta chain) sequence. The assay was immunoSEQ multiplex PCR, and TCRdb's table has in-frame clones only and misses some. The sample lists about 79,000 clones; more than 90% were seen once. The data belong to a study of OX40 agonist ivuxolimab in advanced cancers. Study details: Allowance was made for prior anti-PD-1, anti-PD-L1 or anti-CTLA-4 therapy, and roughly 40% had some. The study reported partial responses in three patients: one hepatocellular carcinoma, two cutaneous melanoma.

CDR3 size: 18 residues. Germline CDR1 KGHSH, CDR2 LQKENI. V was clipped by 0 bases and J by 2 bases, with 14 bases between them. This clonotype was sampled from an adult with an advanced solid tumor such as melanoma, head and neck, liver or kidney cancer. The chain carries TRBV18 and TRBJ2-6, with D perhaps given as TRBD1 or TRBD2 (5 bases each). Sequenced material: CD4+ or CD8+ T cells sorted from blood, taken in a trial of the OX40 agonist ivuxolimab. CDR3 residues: CASSPPGTVSTGANVLTF. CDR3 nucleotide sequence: TGTGCCAGCTCACCACCAGGGACGGTCAGTACTGGGGCCAACGTCCTGACTTTC.